A selection of T cell receptor beta chains follows, all from one sample in a study of cytomegalovirus exposure and HLA in healthy donors. TCRdb keeps only in-frame clones here, not all; method: immunoSEQ multiplex PCR. In the table there are about 180,000 clones, about 89% of which are singletons. Sequencing was done on a sample of PBMCs. Source of these receptors: a man younger than 35 in good health and CMV-seropositive. Both conserved end residues are part of each CDR3. A D gene is named only where the DNA matches it firmly. The size entry is marked missing in some rows and otherwise reads once, few, many or a size class.

J gene,D gene,clone size,CDR3 length,V gene,CDR3 protein,CDR3 DNA
TRBJ1-1,TRBD1,few,15,TRBV28,CASRTGGGWNTEAFF,TGTGCCAGCAGAACAGGGGGCGGTTGGAACACTGAAGCTTTCTTT
TRBJ1-1,-,-,13,TRBV7-9,CASSLAGGGEAFF,TGTGCCAGCAGCTTAGCGGGTGGGGGCGAAGCTTTCTTT
TRBJ2-7,-,-,12,TRBV13,CASSFTGYEQYF,TGTGCCAGCAGCTTTACAGGCTACGAGCAGTACTTC
TRBJ2-1,-,-,17,TRBV5-1,CASSSSIQGFLYNEQFF,TGCGCCAGCAGCTCAAGTATACAGGGATTCCTATACAATGAGCAGTTCTTC
TRBJ1-2,TRBD1,-,16,TRBV19,CASSIFRTGVSYGYTF,TGTGCCAGTAGTATCTTTCGGACAGGAGTGTCCTATGGCTACACCTTC
TRBJ1-1,TRBD1,once,14,TRBV5-4,CASSLDRGLAEAFF,TGTGCCAGCAGCTTGGACAGGGGTCTGGCTGAAGCTTTCTTT
TRBJ1-2,TRBD1,-,15,TRBV19,CASSILGQDSYGYTF,TGTGCCAGTAGTATTCTAGGACAGGACTCTTATGGCTACACCTTC
TRBJ1-2,TRBD1,few,16,TRBV18,CASSPEGQGLRNGYTF,TGTGCCAGCTCACCAGAAGGACAGGGGTTAAGAAATGGCTACACCTTC
TRBJ2-7,TRBD1,-,13,TRBV11-2,CASRGTGGYEQYF,TGTGCCAGCCGGGGGACAGGGGGATACGAGCAGTACTTC
TRBJ2-7,TRBD1,-,16,TRBV6-5,CASSYSGQGAYYEQYF,TGTGCCAGCAGTTACTCCGGACAGGGGGCTTACTACGAGCAGTACTTC
TRBJ2-3,TRBD1,-,18,TRBV5-1,CASSLAPGQVRGTDTQYF,TGCGCCAGCAGCTTGGCCCCCGGACAGGTTCGTGGCACAGATACGCAGTATTTT
TRBJ1-2,TRBD1,-,15,TRBV4-2,CASSQVSGRGDGYTF,TGTGCCAGCAGCCAAGTGTCTGGCAGGGGGGATGGCTACACCTTC
TRBJ2-2,TRBD2,-,14,TRBV2,CASGLAGFTGELFF,TGTGCCAGCGGACTAGCGGGGTTCACCGGGGAGCTGTTTTTT
TRBJ1-4,-,-,15,TRBV12-5,CASGFGRGGSEKLFF,TGTGCTAGTGGTTTTGGTCGGGGAGGGAGTGAAAAACTGTTTTTT
TRBJ1-5,-,-,14,TRBV19,CASSIGLSNQPQHF,TGTGCCAGTAGTATCGGTCTTAGCAATCAGCCCCAGCATTTT
TRBJ1-4,TRBD1,-,14,TRBV7-2,CASSSQGWSEKLFF,TGTGCCAGCAGTTCACAGGGGTGGAGTGAAAAACTGTTTTTT
TRBJ2-1,-,-,16,TRBV4-2,CASSQGPNQGHNEQFF,TGTGCCAGCAGCCAAGGGCCTAACCAGGGGCACAATGAGCAGTTCTTC
TRBJ2-3,-,-,15,TRBV9,CASSVGSQVIHTQYF,TGTGCCAGCAGCGTAGGGTCCCAGGTCATCCATACGCAGTATTTT
TRBJ2-7,-,-,16,TRBV9,CASSVPGRGRTYEQYF,TGTGCCAGCAGCGTTCCGGGCAGGGGTAGGACCTACGAGCAGTACTTC
TRBJ1-1,TRBD1,-,12,TRBV29-1,CSVGQGTGEAFF,TGCAGCGTCGGACAGGGTACGGGTGAAGCTTTCTTT
TRBJ2-7,-,once,13,TRBV7-8,CASSPPGVYEQYF,TGTGCCAGCAGCCCCCCAGGGGTCTACGAGCAGTACTTC
TRBJ2-7,-,-,14,TRBV14,CASSHYRGGYEQYF,TGTGCCAGCAGCCATTATAGGGGAGGCTACGAGCAGTACTTC
TRBJ2-5,TRBD2,-,15,TRBV9,CASSVGAGVQETQYF,TGTGCCAGCAGCGTTGGAGCGGGGGTACAAGAGACCCAGTACTTC
TRBJ1-5,TRBD1,once,21,TRBV15,CATSSHPGQGSGHLGNQPQHF,TGTGCCACCAGCAGTCATCCGGGACAGGGTTCGGGACATTTAGGCAATCAGCCCCAGCATTTT
TRBJ2-7,TRBD1,-,15,TRBV19,CASSWAGQGNYEQYF,TGTGCCAGTAGTTGGGCAGGACAGGGTAACTACGAGCAGTACTTC
TRBJ1-2,-,-,15,TRBV7-3,CASSPDRHTNYGYTF,TGTGCCAGCAGCCCTGACAGGCATACTAACTATGGCTACACCTTC
TRBJ2-1,TRBD2,-,15,TRBV4-1,CASSQVVTSVREQFF,TGCGCCAGCAGCCAAGTGGTGACTAGCGTTCGTGAGCAGTTCTTC
TRBJ1-4,-,-,12,TRBV7-2,CASSLQGEKLFF,TGTGCCAGCAGCTTACAGGGAGAAAAACTGTTTTTT
TRBJ1-1,-,-,14,TRBV28,CASSSYWGLTEAFF,TGTGCCAGCAGTTCCTATTGGGGGCTCACTGAAGCTTTCTTT
TRBJ1-2,-,-,16,TRBV4-2,CASSQEVIAGGDGYTF,TGTGCCAGCAGCCAAGAAGTAATTGCGGGGGGCGATGGCTACACCTTC
TRBJ2-1,-,-,15,TRBV7-9,CASSGRDSSYNEQFF,TGTGCCAGCAGCGGGCGGGACAGTTCCTACAATGAGCAGTTCTTC
TRBJ1-5,-,once,14,TRBV5-1,CASSLRGGNQPQHF,TGCGCCAGCAGCTTAAGGGGCGGCAATCAGCCCCAGCATTTT
TRBJ1-2,-,-,13,TRBV7-9,CASTKEFNYGYTF,TGTGCCAGCACCAAGGAGTTTAACTATGGCTACACCTTC
TRBJ2-7,TRBD1,-,16,TRBV4-3,CASSQDRGQVLVEQYF,TGCGCCAGCAGCCAAGATCGGGGACAGGTCTTGGTCGAGCAGTACTTC
TRBJ1-6,TRBD1,-,16,TRBV7-2,CASSGYGTGYNSPLHF,TGTGCCAGCAGCGGCTACGGGACAGGGTATAATTCACCCCTCCACTTT
TRBJ1-1,TRBD1,-,12,TRBV28,CASRYTDRDAFF,TGTGCCAGCAGGTATACGGACAGGGATGCTTTCTTT
TRBJ2-2,TRBD2,-,17,TRBV28,CASSPYRLAENTGELFF,TGTGCCAGCAGCCCTTACCGACTAGCGGAGAACACCGGGGAGCTGTTTTTT
TRBJ2-1,-,-,20,TRBV28,CASSFDGTGYRGPPYNEQFF,TGTGCCAGCAGTTTCGATGGTACAGGGTACAGAGGGCCCCCCTACAATGAGCAGTTCTTC
TRBJ2-1,-,-,15,TRBV2,CASSMGVAVYNEQFF,TGTGCCAGCTCGATGGGAGTAGCGGTATACAATGAGCAGTTCTTC
TRBJ2-3,TRBD2,-,16,TRBV11-2,CASSLTLAGGTDTQYF,TGTGCCAGCAGCTTAACATTAGCGGGGGGCACAGATACGCAGTATTTT
TRBJ2-6,-,-,14,TRBV29-1,CSVSQGSGANVLTF,TGCAGCGTTTCCCAGGGGAGTGGGGCCAACGTCCTGACTTTC
TRBJ2-1,-,-,12,TRBV18,CASSPTQTLQFF,TGTGCCAGCTCACCAACACAGACCCTACAGTTCTTC
TRBJ2-5,-,-,16,TRBV15,CATSRVGAEREETQYF,TGTGCCACCAGCAGAGTCGGAGCGGAGAGAGAAGAGACCCAGTACTTC
TRBJ1-5,TRBD1,-,15,TRBV5-1,CASSLTGTGVEPQHF,TGCGCCAGCAGCTTAACCGGGACAGGGGTTGAGCCCCAGCATTTT